Listed here are 26 T cell receptor beta chains from one sample, sequenced in a study of shared clonotypes between healthy human individuals. The protocol was immunoSEQ multiplex PCR, while the TCRdb copy is restricted to in-frame clones and leaves out a portion. Altogether a few million clones are present, about 92% being singletons, with the ten largest covering around 0.4%. The sequenced sample was naive CD4+ T cells from PBMCs. The subset here: CD45RA+ positively selected. These TCRs come from a man aged 18 to 29 in good health. Some clones in this sample may be carry-over from other donors' samples.

The rearrangement joins TRBV14 to TRBJ2-5; 9 bases align to TRBD2. The CDR3 runs to 17 residues. The V gene's germline CDR1 is SGHDN and CDR2 FVKESK. Germline trimming cut 3 bases from V and 1 base from J; bases unmatched to any gene: 9. The CDR3 sequence: CASSQLAGVGFQETQYF. The CDR3 nucleotides read TGTGCCAGCAGCCAGTTAGCGGGAGTAGGGTTCCAAGAGACCCAGTACTTC.

The chain joins TRBV15 to TRBJ2-4; no definite D call. V was trimmed by 0 bases and J by 2 bases, leaving 17 bases between them. The germline V gene has CDR1 LNHNV and CDR2 YYDKDF (reference sequence). CDR3 length equals 18 residues. CDR3 DNA: TGTGCCACCAGCAGAGATCGGCCAGGAAATTTCCCCAAAAACATTCAGTACTTC. This gives the protein CATSRDRPGNFPKNIQYF.

The rearrangement uses TRBV10-1 and TRBJ1-2; D is unresolved. V lost 3 bases and J lost 6, with 11 bases in between. The germline V gene has CDR1 WNHNN and CDR2 SYGVQD (reference sequence). There are 13 residues in the CDR3. The CDR3 is CASSEDPRHGYTF. In DNA, the CDR3 is TGCGCCAGCAGTGAAGACCCGAGGCATGGCTACACCTTC.

V is TRBV7-8 and J is TRBJ1-5, with D hard to call. This CDR3 spans 14 amino acids. Looked up from germline, CDR1 is SGHVS and CDR2 is FQNEAQ. Trimming removed 3 bases at V and 0 bases at J, with 6 bases between. The CDR3 DNA is TGTGCCAGCAGCTTGAGATATAGCAATCAGCCCCAGCATTTT. This gives the protein CASSLRYSNQPQHF.

A word on this clone: The identical CDR3 is also encoded by other nucleotide sequences in the sample. The chain is built from TRBV11-2 and TRBJ2-1; no firm D call. The V end was cut by 1 base, the J end by 4 bases, with 5 bases between. Per the germline V gene, CDR1 is SGHAT and CDR2 is FQNNGV. There are 13 residues in the CDR3. CDR3 amino acids: CASSLGQYNEQFF. The CDR3 region has the DNA TGTGCCAGCAGCTTAGGGCAGTACAATGAGCAGTTCTTC.

The rearrangement links TRBV15 to TRBJ1-1; D may be TRBD1 (6 bases). The CDR3 covers 16 residues. Deletions cut 1 base from V and 0 bases from J, with 12 bases between. Germline loops: CDR1 LNHNV, CDR2 YYDKDF (reference sequence). The CDR3 DNA follows: TGTGCCACCAGCAGAGGACAGGCCCGTATGAACACTGAAGCTTTCTTT. Its protein is CATSRGQARMNTEAFF.

This clone is a singleton in its sample. An end of the junction does not agree with germline; a read error may underlie this. The chain has TRBV7-2 and TRBJ1-2; D gene uncertain. CDR1 is SGHTA, CDR2 FQGNSA, per germline. The CDR3 runs 13 residues. The CDR3 sequence: CASSLAGGSAVTF. DNA for the CDR3: TGTGCCAGCAGCTTGGCAGGCGGGTCGGCGGTAACTTTC.

The V call is TRBV6-5, the J call TRBJ2-7; D is ambiguous. CDR3 length equals 10 residues. V lost 8 bases and J 0 bases, leaving 2 bases between the germline ends. The germline gives CDR1 MNHEY, CDR2 SVGAGI. CDR3 DNA sequence: TGTGCCAGCGGCTCCTACGAGCAGTACTTC. This codes for CASGSYEQYF.

V usage is TRBV19 and J usage is TRBJ1-2; D is unclear. This CDR3 region has 13 residues. Germline V CDR1 and CDR2: LNHDA, SQIVND (reference sequence). V was pared by 3 bases and J by 4 bases, with 9 bases between. CDR3 DNA: TGTGCCAGTAGTATCTCACTCTTCTATGGCTACACCTTC. Residues: CASSISLFYGYTF.

This sequence joins TRBV29-1 and TRBJ2-7; 7 nucleotides line up with TRBD2. The trim removed 6 bases at V and 6 bases at J, leaving 5 bases unmatched. The germline CDR1 and CDR2 sequences are SQVTM and ANQGSEA. This CDR3 has 11 residues. Written as DNA, the CDR3 is TGCAGCGTAAGACTAGCTCGCGAGCAGTACTTC. It translates to CSVRLAREQYF.

The count of this clone is one. This chain links TRBV7-6 with TRBJ2-1; D perhaps matches TRBD2 (7 bases). Deletions cut 8 bases from V and 7 bases from J, with 12 bases between. Germline V gives CDR1 SGHVS, CDR2 FNYEAQ. CDR3 length: 12 amino acids. For the CDR3, the DNA is TGTGCCAGCCGGGGGGCAGGGAATGAGCAGTTCTTC. Translating it yields CASRGAGNEQFF.

The rearrangement joins TRBV28 to TRBJ2-1; D unresolved. The germline CDR1 and CDR2 sequences are MDHEN and SYDVKM. V was cut by 10 bases and J by 3 bases, with 10 bases left in between. The CDR3 is made up of 12 amino acids. CDR3 residues: CATRLNYNEQFF. The DNA of the CDR3 is TGTGCCACCAGGCTGAACTACAATGAGCAGTTCTTC.

The CDR3, as DNA: TGTGCCAGCAGTTTGGTTCAGGGACAGTCTAGGTACTTC. This codes for CASSLVQGQSRYF. This chain joins TRBV28 and TRBJ2-7, with 7 bases that match TRBD1. The V gene's germline CDR1 is MDHEN and CDR2 SYDVKM. The CDR3 extends over 13 amino acids. Trimming at V came to 3 bases and at J to 12 bases, leaving 11 bases not matched to a gene.

With respect to this clone: Other DNA sequences in the sample encode the same CDR3. The rearrangement uses TRBV5-1 and TRBJ2-5, with a tentative D call TRBD1 (5 bases). Trimming stripped 0 bases from V and 2 bases from J, with 8 bases between. The germline CDR1 and CDR2 sequences are SGHRS and YFSETQ. There are 14 residues in the CDR3. CDR3 sequence: CASSLARQQETQYF. As DNA, the CDR3 is TGCGCCAGCAGCTTGGCCAGACAGCAAGAGACCCAGTACTTC. The full variable domain, in which reference TRBV5-1 and TRBJ2-5 provide the parts outside the CDR3, is KAGVTQTPRYLIKTRGQQVTLSCSPISGHRSVSWYQQTPGQGLQFLFEYFSETQRNKGNFPGRFSGRQFSNSRSEMNVSTLELGDSALYLCASSLARQQETQYFGPGTRLLVL.

The V gene is TRBV28, the J gene TRBJ1-2; no definite D call. The CDR3 spans 11 residues. Per germline, CDR1 MDHEN and CDR2 SYDVKM. The DNA for the CDR3 is TGTGCGAGCGGGATCCCCTATGGCTACACCTTC. Protein product: CASGIPYGYTF.

The chain employs TRBV20-1 and TRBJ2-1; no clear D. CDR1 is DFQATT and CDR2 is SNEGSKA in the germline V gene (reference sequence). The CDR3 spans 11 residues. The V end lost 4 bases, the J end lost 7 bases, and 8 bases lay between the germline ends. In nucleotides, the CDR3 is TGCAGTGCTAAAGAGCAAAATGAGCAGTTCTTC. This sequence encodes CSAKEQNEQFF.

This chain joins TRBV6-5 and TRBJ2-5, with D unresolved. Per the germline V gene, CDR1 is MNHEY and CDR2 is SVGAGI. The CDR3 runs 15 residues. V lost 8 bases to trimming and J lost 5 bases, with 21 bases between them. CDR3 nucleotides: TGTGCCAGCTGCGGATCGGGCAGTTTAAGGGAGACCCAGTACTTC. Translated: CASCGSGSLRETQYF.

The V gene is TRBV28, the J gene TRBJ1-2; D gene uncertain. CDR3 size: 11 residues. In germline, CDR1 is MDHEN, CDR2 SYDVKM. Trimming stripped 4 bases from V and 8 bases from J, with 8 bases between. For the CDR3, the DNA is TGTGCCAGCAGTTCTATGGTGGGCTACACCTTC. Encoded protein: CASSSMVGYTF.

The chain joins TRBV7-2 to TRBJ2-1, with 13 bases aligning to TRBD2. This CDR3 comprises 15 residues. Germline V gene data show CDR1 as SGHTA and CDR2 as FQGNSA. V shed 5 bases and J 9 bases; nucleotides not matched to a gene: 7. This chain's CDR3 is CASSPRLAGGGEQFF. The CDR3 region has the DNA TGTGCCAGCAGCCCCAGACTAGCGGGAGGCGGTGAGCAGTTCTTC. Full variable domain (outside the CDR3, taken from reference TRBV7-2 and TRBJ2-1): GAGVSQSPSNKVTEKGKDVELRCDPISGHTALYWYRQSLGQGLEFLIYFQGNSAPDKSGLPSDRFSAERTGGSVSTLTIQRTQQEDSAVYLCASSPRLAGGGEQFFGPGTRLTVL.

The CDR3 nucleotides are TGCGCCAGCAGCCCCGACAGGAGACACCTCATGAACACTGAAGCTTTCTTT. This gives the protein CASSPDRRHLMNTEAFF. The chain is built from TRBV5-1 and TRBJ1-1; possibly TRBD1 for D (6 bases). This CDR3 is 17 amino acids long. Germline assignment: CDR1 SGHRS and CDR2 YFSETQ. V lost 4 bases, J lost 0 bases, and 19 bases lay in between.

V and J are TRBV28 and TRBJ2-7; weak D call: TRBD1 (6 bases). CDR1 and CDR2 from the germline V gene are MDHEN and SYDVKM. CDR3 size: 15 residues. Trimming took 4 bases from V and 9 from J, leaving 22 bases between them. CDR3 bases: TGTGCCAGCAGTTCATCGACAGGCCCCCGGTTGGGGCAGTACTTC. It encodes CASSSSTGPRLGQYF. Full variable domain (remainder filled in from reference TRBV28 and TRBJ2-7): DVKVTQSSRYLVKRTGEKVFLECVQDMDHENMFWYRQDPGLGLRLIYFSYDVKMKEKGDIPEGYSVSREKKERFSLILESASTNQTSMYLCASSSSTGPRLGQYFGPGTRLTVT.

V is TRBV20-1 and J is TRBJ2-1, with a weak D call TRBD1 (6 bases). The CDR3 covers 10 residues. Germline assignment: CDR1 DFQATT and CDR2 SNEGSKA (reference sequence). This CDR3 is CSAQGLGQFF. CDR3 nucleotide sequence: TGCAGCGCACAGGGTTTAGGGCAGTTCTTC.

The V and J genes are TRBV19 and TRBJ1-2; TRBD1 matches at 8 bases. The CDR3 totals 14 residues. Germline values: CDR1 LNHDA, CDR2 SQIVND (reference sequence). Trimming cost V 4 bases and J 2 bases; bases outside gene matches: 3. Here the CDR3 DNA reads TGTGCCAGTAGTACCGGGACAGGCAACTATGGCTACACCTTC. This translates into CASSTGTGNYGYTF. The full variable domain, with the rest looked up from reference TRBV19 and TRBJ1-2, is DGGITQSPKYLFRKEGQNVTLSCEQNLNHDAMYWYRQDPGQGLRLIYYSQIVNDFQKGDIAEGYSVSREKKESFPLTVTSAQKNPTAFYLCASSTGTGNYGYTFGSGTRLTVV.

CDR3 DNA: TGTGCCATCAAAGTAAGACAGGGCGACAACGTCCTGACTTTC. This encodes CAIKVRQGDNVLTF. The V gene is TRBV10-3, the J gene TRBJ2-6, with 7 bases matching TRBD1. The germline V gene has CDR1 ENHRY and CDR2 SYGVKD. V shed 7 bases and J 9 bases; nucleotides not matched to a gene: 9. The CDR3 contains 14 residues.

The V gene is TRBV28, the J gene TRBJ2-7, with D possibly being TRBD1 (5 bases). The V end was cut by 7 bases, the J end by 2 bases, with 21 bases between. The CDR3 length is 16 residues. Germline V gene sequence: CDR1 MDHEN, CDR2 SYDVKM. The CDR3 is CASNTPSLGQTYEQYF. The CDR3 nucleotides read TGTGCCAGCAACACCCCTTCACTGGGGCAGACCTACGAGCAGTACTTC. The whole variable domain, remainder taken from reference TRBV28 and TRBJ2-7, is DVKVTQSSRYLVKRTGEKVFLECVQDMDHENMFWYRQDPGLGLRLIYFSYDVKMKEKGDIPEGYSVSREKKERFSLILESASTNQTSMYLCASNTPSLGQTYEQYFGPGTRLTVT.

This chain links TRBV7-3 with TRBJ2-3, with D perhaps matching TRBD1 (5 bases). Between the trimmed V and J ends, which lost 1 base and 2 bases, there was a span of 10 bases. Germline V lookup: CDR1 SGHTA, CDR2 FQGTGA. The CDR3 sequence is 15 residues long. CDR3 sequence: CASSLMAGNTDTQYF. The CDR3 DNA sequence: TGTGCCAGCAGCTTAATGGCAGGGAACACAGATACGCAGTATTTT.